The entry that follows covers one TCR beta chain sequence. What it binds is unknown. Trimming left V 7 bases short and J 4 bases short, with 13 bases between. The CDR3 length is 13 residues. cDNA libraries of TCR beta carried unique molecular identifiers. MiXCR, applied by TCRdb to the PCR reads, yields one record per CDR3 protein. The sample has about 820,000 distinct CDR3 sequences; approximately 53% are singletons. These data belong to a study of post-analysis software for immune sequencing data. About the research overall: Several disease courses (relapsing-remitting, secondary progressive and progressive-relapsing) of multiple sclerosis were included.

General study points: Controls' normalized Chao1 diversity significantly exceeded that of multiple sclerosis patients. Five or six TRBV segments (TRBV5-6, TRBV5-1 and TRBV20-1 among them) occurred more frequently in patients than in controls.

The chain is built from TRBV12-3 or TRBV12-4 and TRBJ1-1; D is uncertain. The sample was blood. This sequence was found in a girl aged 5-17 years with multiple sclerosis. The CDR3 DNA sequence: TGTGCCAGCACCTTAGGGAGTAGCACTGAAGCTTTCTTT. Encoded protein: CASTLGSSTEAFF.